This entry lists 7 T cell receptor beta chains sequenced from one sample in a study of cytotoxic CD8 clonotypes in ibrutinib-treated CLL. Repertoires were generated with immunoSEQ multiplex PCR, while TCRdb's copy carries only in-frame clones and drops some. The sample lists 15,000 to 20,000 clones; approximately 61% were seen once. The sample was PBMCs, taken after 12 months of ibrutinib treatment. These receptors came from a human donor with chronic lymphocytic leukemia.

This sequence joins TRBV4-1 and TRBJ2-3; 7 bases match TRBD2. Germline-derived CDR1 and CDR2 are MGHRA and YSYEKL. The V and J ends lost 4 bases and 3 bases, in that order; junction bases with no gene match: 13. This CDR3 is 17 amino acids long. The CDR3: CASSPLVKAGVTDTQYF. The CDR3 DNA reads TGCGCCAGCAGCCCCCTCGTGAAGGCGGGAGTGACAGATACGCAGTATTTT.

This clone was observed a few times. The V and J genes are TRBV5-1 and TRBJ2-7; 8 nucleotides line up with TRBD1. The ends lost 4 bases at V and 4 bases at J; junction bases unmatched: 7. The CDR3 consists of 14 residues. Germline lookup yields CDR1 SGHRS and CDR2 YFSETQ. The CDR3 loop reads CASSVAGTGYEQYF. The CDR3 coding sequence is TGCGCCAGCAGCGTAGCCGGGACAGGATACGAGCAGTACTTC.

This clone occurred a few times. The V and J genes are TRBV28 and TRBJ2-7, with 10 bases fitting TRBD2. This CDR3 is 14 amino acids long. The V and J ends lost 8 bases and 1 base, in that order; junction bases with no gene match: 5. Germline lookup yields CDR1 MDHEN and CDR2 SYDVKM. CDR3 residues: CASLAGGPSYEQYF. The CDR3 DNA sequence: TGTGCCAGCTTAGCGGGAGGCCCGTCCTACGAGCAGTACTTC.

This clone appeared a few times. This chain uses TRBV5-1 with TRBJ2-7, with D possibly TRBD1 on 5 matching bases. Germline CDR1 reads SGHRS; CDR2 reads YFSETQ. The CDR3 length is 14 residues. V gave up 3 bases and J gave up 1 base, with 11 bases separating them. The CDR3 here is CASSYDSPSYEQYF. The CDR3 region has the DNA TGCGCCAGCAGCTATGACAGTCCTTCCTACGAGCAGTACTTC.

The chain couples TRBV11-2 to TRBJ2-7; TRBD2 matches 8 bases. Germline V gene sequence: CDR1 SGHAT, CDR2 FQNNGV. The CDR3 has 16 amino acids. V shed 0 bases and J 0 bases; nucleotides not matched to a gene: 4. The CDR3 loop reads CASSLEKRGRSYEQYF. The CDR3, as DNA: TGTGCCAGCAGCTTAGAGAAGCGGGGGCGCTCCTACGAGCAGTACTTC.

The chain links TRBV30 to TRBJ2-5; D remains unclear. CDR1 and CDR2 from the germline V gene are GTSNPN and SVGIG (reference sequence). There are 11 residues in the CDR3. Deletions cut 4 bases from V and 4 bases from J, with 7 bases between. The CDR3 sequence is CAWTLGETQYF. The CDR3 DNA reads as TGTGCCTGGACCCTTGGAGAGACCCAGTACTTC.

The chain has TRBV10-2 and TRBJ2-3; no clear D gene. Germline values: CDR1 WSHSY, CDR2 SAAADI. CDR3 length: 16 amino acids. V was shortened by 0 bases and J by 1 base, with 11 bases between the two germline ends. CDR3 nucleotide sequence: TGCGCCAGCAGTGAGTCGACTGCTCCAGGCACAGATACGCAGTATTTT. Translation: CASSESTAPGTDTQYF.